This TCR beta chain was captured by sequencing in a study of PD-L1 blockade in urothelial cancer. Study summary: A median of roughly 1,400 T cells was found per tumor sample.

Each patient's cancer was a locally advanced or metastatic urothelial carcinoma. Germline CDR1 is MNHGY and CDR2 is SAAAGT. V was pared by 6 bases and J by 2 bases, with 7 bases between. The CDR3 is made up of 13 amino acids. Spiking of synthetic TCR analog templates was performed in each PCR. Measured with immunoSEQ multiplex PCR; TCRdb has only the in-frame clones, and not every one. The table lists some 2,000 clones, 34% of them singletons. The sample consisted of tumor tissue, taken before atezolizumab (anti-PD-L1) treatment. The genes are TRBV6-8 and TRBJ1-4; no firm D call. This TCR was recovered from a man aged 45 to 65 with urothelial cancer. The CDR3 is CASRVQTNEKLFF. CDR3 DNA sequence: TGTGCCAGCAGGGTGCAGACTAATGAAAAACTGTTTTTT.